This TCR beta chain stems from a study of CD4 T cells in relation to SARS-CoV-2 and coronaviruses. Unexposed donor CD4+ T cells date from about 2011-2018, before the COVID-19 pandemic. The cells were cultured for 10 days before CD4+ T cells were isolated. Germline V gene sequence: CDR1 SGHRS, CDR2 YFSETQ. The CDR3 is made up of 15 amino acids. With 0 bases removed from V and 0 bases from J, the gap between germline ends came to 4 bases. Comments on this clone: Antigen unknown.

The repertoire was sequenced with immunoSEQ multiplex PCR; TCRdb's copy has only in-frame clones and lacks some. The table includes 20,000 to 25,000 clones, more than 60% detected once. The material sequenced was CD4+ T cells from PBMCs, cultured in vitro. This receptor was identified in a human donor in good health. V usage is TRBV5-1 and J usage is TRBJ1-6; D uncertain. This chain's CDR3 is CASSLAGSYNSPLHF. CDR3 in DNA: TGCGCCAGCAGCTTGGCGGGCTCCTATAATTCACCCCTCCACTTT. Based on the CDR3 plus reference TRBV5-1 and TRBJ1-6, the full variable domain is KAGVTQTPRYLIKTRGQQVTLSCSPISGHRSVSWYQQTPGQGLQFLFEYFSETQRNKGNFPGRFSGRQFSNSRSEMNVSTLELGDSALYLCASSLAGSYNSPLHFGNGTRLTVT.